Listed here are 32 T cell receptor beta chains from one sample, sequenced in a study of T-cell reconstitution after alpha-beta-depleted transplantation in children. The TCRbeta library was prepared with unique molecular identifiers. In TCRdb, the PCR reads were re-called with MiXCR into one record per CDR3 protein. The sample has roughly 350,000 distinct CDR3 sequences, 16% seen once. The sample was PBMCs, mostly from graft donor cells, taken 360 days after TCRalphabeta/CD19-depleted stem cell transplant. The source of these receptors is a male patient between 2 and 10 years old who had a stem cell transplant for acute lymphoblastic leukemia, so the T cells may come from the graft donor.

The CDR3 bases are TGTGCCAGCAGCGTAGACAGTTCCAATCAGCCCCAGCATTTT. Amino acid sequence: CASSVDSSNQPQHF. The chain couples TRBV9 to TRBJ1-5; D is uncertain. Trimming took off 0 bases at V and 3 bases at J, with 7 bases between the two ends. CDR3 length: 14 residues. CDR1 and CDR2 (germline): SGDLS, YYNGEE.

This clonotype was seen more than once but under ten times. The gene calls are TRBV5-1 and TRBJ2-1; 13 nucleotides line up with TRBD2. Trimming removed 4 bases from V and 3 bases from J; junction bases left unmatched: 13. The CDR3 loop spans 19 amino acids. The germline gives CDR1 SGHRS, CDR2 YFSETQ. CDR3 DNA sequence: TGCGCCAGCAGCCTAGGGACTAGCGGGATCACGGGGGACTACAATGAGCAGTTCTTC. It specifies CASSLGTSGITGDYNEQFF.

This clonotype was recorded a few times. The chain employs TRBV20-1 and TRBJ2-1; D gene ambiguous. CDR3 length: 13 amino acids. V dropped 3 bases and J dropped 5 bases, with 11 bases sitting between them. The germline CDR1 and CDR2 sequences are DFQATT and SNEGSKA (reference sequence). The CDR3 DNA sequence: TGCAGTGCTAGGCCCAGGCTAGACAATGAGCAGTTCTTC. This codes for CSARPRLDNEQFF.

This chain connects TRBV7-9 to TRBJ1-6, with unresolved D. V lost 5 bases, J lost 6 bases, and 11 bases lay in between. Germline V gene lookup returns CDR1 SEHNR and CDR2 FQNEAQ (reference sequence). CDR3 size: 14 residues. The CDR3 bases are TGTGCCAGCAGCCTGCCCCGGAGTAATTCACCCCTCCACTTT. This translates into CASSLPRSNSPLHF. Full variable domain (outside the CDR3, taken from reference TRBV7-9 and TRBJ1-6): DTGVSQNPRHKITKRGQNVTFRCDPISEHNRLYWYRQTLGQGPEFLTYFQNEAQLEKSRLLSDRFSAERPKGSFSTLEIQRTEQGDSAMYLCASSLPRSNSPLHFGNGTRLTVT.

This clonotype was found a few times. The chain uses TRBV5-6 and TRBJ2-5; 11 bases align to TRBD1. The J segment lost 6 bases and the V segment lost 4 bases, leaving 5 bases of the junction unmatched. The CDR3 has 14 amino acids. Germline assignment: CDR1 SGHDT and CDR2 YYEEEE. The CDR3 protein is CASSMGQGGQTQYF. Written as DNA, the CDR3 is TGTGCCAGCAGCATGGGACAGGGGGGGCAGACCCAGTACTTC.

This clonotype was counted once. The rearrangement uses TRBV19 and TRBJ1-1; D gene unclear. V was clipped by 6 bases and J by 1 base, with 9 bases between them. Germline CDR1 reads LNHDA; CDR2 reads SQIVND (reference sequence). This CDR3 is built from 13 residues. CDR3 nucleotides: TGTGCCAGTAGCGGACCTCCGAACACTGAAGCTTTCTTT. Its translation: CASSGPPNTEAFF.

This clonotype was recorded at least ten times. J is TRBJ2-2 and V is TRBV5-1; D call uncertain. The V and J ends lost 2 bases and 1 base respectively, with 6 bases between them. This CDR3 comprises 14 residues. Germline V gives CDR1 SGHRS, CDR2 YFSETQ. CDR3 DNA sequence: TGCGCCAGCAGCTTAATACAGAACACCGGGGAGCTGTTTTTT. Translation gives CASSLIQNTGELFF.

This clonotype has only a few counts. The V call is TRBV6-5, the J call TRBJ2-7; 11 bases fit TRBD1. Germline loops: CDR1 MNHEY, CDR2 SVGAGI. J was trimmed by 6 bases and V by 10 bases; bases with no gene match: 5. This CDR3 is 12 amino acids long. The CDR3 nucleotides are TGTGCCACCATCGGGACAGGGGGCGAGCAGTACTTC. Its protein is CATIGTGGEQYF.

This clonotype was counted at least ten times. The V gene is TRBV10-3, the J gene TRBJ1-4; a weak D match, TRBD1 (6 bases). CDR1 and CDR2 (germline): ENHRY, SYGVKD. V was clipped by 5 bases and J by 8 bases, with 9 bases between them. This CDR3 is 12 amino acids long. This CDR3 is CAISTGNEKLFF. CDR3 nucleotides: TGTGCCATCAGTACAGGGAACGAAAAACTGTTTTTT.

This clonotype showed up just a few times. The chain uses TRBV11-1 and TRBJ2-3; possibly TRBD2 for D (6 bases). The V gene lost 5 bases and the J gene lost 2 bases, with 26 bases spanning the gap. Per the germline V gene, CDR1 is SGHAT and CDR2 is FQDESV (reference sequence). The CDR3 length is 19 residues. The DNA for the CDR3 is TGTGCCAGCAGCACCTCCGGTCATCGGACTACGGTATTCACAGATACGCAGTATTTT. This gives the protein CASSTSGHRTTVFTDTQYF.

The V call is TRBV6-1, the J call TRBJ1-4; D gene unclear. V was cut by 6 bases and J by 7 bases, with 18 bases left in between. Germline V gene lookup returns CDR1 MNHNS and CDR2 SASEGT. The CDR3 is 15 amino acids. Here the CDR3 reads CASRSWLSPTEKLFF. The DNA for the CDR3 is TGTGCCAGCAGGTCTTGGCTTAGTCCGACTGAAAAACTGTTTTTT.

CDR3 DNA: TGTGCCAGCAGCTTTAGTAGTTTCGGGGATGAGCAGTTCTTC. This codes for CASSFSSFGDEQFF. The rearrangement links TRBV5-5 to TRBJ2-1; tentatively, D is TRBD2 (5 bases). Trimming removed 2 bases at V and 8 bases at J, with 14 bases between. Germline V gives CDR1 SGHKS, CDR2 YYEKEE (reference sequence). The CDR3 has 14 amino acids.

This clonotype was detected ten times or more. The rearrangement uses TRBV12-3 or TRBV12-4 and TRBJ2-2, with 9 bases matching TRBD1. The trim removed 1 base at V and 5 bases at J, leaving 5 bases unmatched. The CDR3 extends over 16 amino acids. CDR3 loop: CASSLGFGTGTGELFF. CDR3 nucleotide sequence: TGTGCCAGCAGTTTAGGTTTCGGGACAGGGACCGGGGAGCTGTTTTTT.

This sequence joins TRBV4-1 and TRBJ2-5; D is undetermined. The CDR3 runs 14 residues. V lost 1 base to trimming and J lost 2 bases, with 8 bases between them. Looked up from germline, CDR1 is MGHRA and CDR2 is YSYEKL. The CDR3 here is CASSQGRAQETQYF. Here the CDR3 DNA reads TGCGCCAGCAGCCAAGGCCGGGCGCAAGAGACCCAGTACTTC.

The V gene is TRBV20-1, the J gene TRBJ1-1, with D maybe TRBD1 (6 bases). Germline CDR1 reads DFQATT; CDR2 reads SNEGSKA (reference sequence). Trimming shortened V by 0 bases and J by 9 bases, and 11 bases separated the two germline ends. The CDR3 is 12 amino acids. This chain's CDR3 is CSARDEGHQAFF. CDR3 in DNA: TGCAGTGCTAGAGATGAGGGACACCAAGCTTTCTTT.

This clonotype appeared a few times. The chain links TRBV6-5 to TRBJ1-2, with D maybe TRBD1 (6 bases). Germline V gives CDR1 MNHEY, CDR2 SVGAGI. CDR3 length: 15 residues. V gave up 2 bases and J gave up 1 base, with 11 bases separating them. The CDR3 loop reads CASSYKWGLNYGYTF. In DNA, the CDR3 is TGTGCCAGCAGTTACAAGTGGGGGCTTAACTATGGCTACACCTTC.

The V and J genes are TRBV5-4 and TRBJ2-1, with 9 positions matching TRBD2. V lost 0 bases and J lost 5; bases outside the gene matches: 6. The germline gives CDR1 SGHNT, CDR2 YYREEE (reference sequence). The CDR3 runs 16 residues. CDR3 region: CASSLGSSSGNNEQFF. The CDR3 DNA reads as TGTGCCAGCAGCTTGGGGAGCTCTAGCGGGAACAATGAGCAGTTCTTC.

This clonotype occurred a few times. This chain joins TRBV18 and TRBJ1-6, with TRBD1 matching over 7 bases. The CDR3 totals 16 residues. Germline CDR1 and CDR2: KGHSH and LQKENI. V dropped 5 bases and J dropped 6; count of bases not matched to a gene: 10. The CDR3: CASSSYFQGGNSPLHF. Here the CDR3 DNA reads TGTGCCAGCTCATCATATTTTCAGGGGGGTAATTCACCCCTCCACTTT.

This clonotype was picked up a small number of times. The chain carries TRBV5-1 and TRBJ1-1; tentative D call: TRBD1 (6 bases). V shed 4 bases and J shed 0 bases, with 10 bases lying between them. The V gene's germline CDR1 is SGHRS and CDR2 YFSETQ. CDR3 length: 14 amino acids. The CDR3 DNA reads TGCGCCAGCAGCAGGGACAACGTGAACACTGAAGCTTTCTTT. It translates to CASSRDNVNTEAFF.

V usage is TRBV6-1 and J usage is TRBJ2-2; no firm D call. The germline CDR1 and CDR2 sequences are MNHNS and SASEGT. V lost 8 bases and J lost 1, with 8 bases in between. The CDR3 has 13 residues. The CDR3 bases are TGTGCCAGCCTGGACGGGAACACCGGGGAGCTGTTTTTT. It encodes CASLDGNTGELFF.

The rearrangement joins TRBV4-2 to TRBJ2-1; TRBD1 matches at 9 bases. This CDR3 comprises 16 residues. Germline V gene lookup returns CDR1 LGHNA and CDR2 YNFKEQ. The V segment lost 3 bases and the J segment 5 bases; nucleotides outside the gene matches: 8. CDR3 residues: CASSQSRDRDNNEQFF. The CDR3 DNA follows: TGTGCCAGCAGCCAGAGCCGGGACAGGGATAACAATGAGCAGTTCTTC.

This rearrangement joins TRBV29-1 to TRBJ2-5; a weak D match, TRBD2 (7 bases). Germline V lookup: CDR1 SQVTM, CDR2 ANQGSEA. V was clipped by 7 bases and J by 4 bases, with 13 bases between them. The CDR3 is 12 residues long. The CDR3 is CSAQGGGETQYF. In DNA, the CDR3 is TGCAGCGCGCAGGGAGGGGGAGAGACCCAGTACTTC.

This clonotype was seen many times. The chain joins TRBV15 to TRBJ1-1, with 9 bases aligning to TRBD1. CDR1 is LNHNV, CDR2 YYDKDF, per germline (reference sequence). CDR3 length equals 17 residues. The junction had 11 bases not matched to a gene; V was cut back by 2 bases and J by 4 bases. CDR3 in amino acids: CATSRLGTGSVGTEAFF. The CDR3 DNA reads as TGTGCCACCAGCAGACTGGGGACAGGGTCTGTGGGCACTGAAGCTTTCTTT. Variable domain in full (rest from reference TRBV15 and TRBJ1-1): DAMVIQNPRYQVTQFGKPVTLSCSQTLNHNVMYWYQQKSSQAPKLLFHYYDKDFNNEADTPDNFQSRRPNTSFCFLDIRSPGLGDTAMYLCATSRLGTGSVGTEAFFGQGTRLTVV.

This clonotype was detected a few times. V gene TRBV5-1 combines with J gene TRBJ2-2; 15 bases map to TRBD2. CDR1 and CDR2 from the germline V gene are SGHRS and YFSETQ. CDR3 length: 20 amino acids. V shed 0 bases, J shed 9 bases, and the junction held 15 bases outside the gene matches. CDR3 DNA sequence: TGCGCCAGCAGCTTGGTGCCTCCCCATTGGACTAGCGGGAGGGCCAGGGAGCTGTTTTTT. It is translated as CASSLVPPHWTSGRARELFF.

The table lists this clonotype with a few counts. This chain links TRBV20-1 with TRBJ2-7, with D hard to call. Deletions cut 1 base from V and 5 bases from J, with 21 bases between. The CDR3 contains 16 residues. Germline CDR1 and CDR2: DFQATT and SNEGSKA (reference sequence). In nucleotides, the CDR3 is TGCAGTGCTAGAGCGCTTGGGGAACCTATCTTCCACGAGCAGTACTTC. It encodes CSARALGEPIFHEQYF.

This clonotype was observed a single time. The V gene is TRBV14, the J gene TRBJ2-2; a possible D gene is TRBD1 (5 bases). The CDR3 loop spans 14 amino acids. V lost 1 base and J 7 bases, leaving 10 bases between the germline ends. Germline V gives CDR1 SGHDN, CDR2 FVKESK. Here the CDR3 DNA reads TGTGCCAGCAGCCAAGTACGCCAGGGCGGGGAGCTGTTTTTT. Its translation is CASSQVRQGGELFF.

This clonotype was seen a few times. The CDR3 region is CASSYLRENTEAFF. The CDR3 DNA reads as TGTGCCAGCAGTTACCTTCGGGAAAACACTGAAGCTTTCTTT. The chain carries TRBV6-5 and TRBJ1-1, with D unclear. V lost 2 bases to trimming and J lost 2 bases, with 9 bases between them. CDR3 length: 14 amino acids. Germline V gives CDR1 MNHEY, CDR2 SVGAGI.

The chain couples TRBV12-1 to TRBJ1-5; the tabulated D call, TRBD1, remains unverified against the DNA. TRBV12-1 is assigned pseudogene status. CDR3 size: 15 residues. The CDR3 sequence: CASSEKTACNQPQHF. CDR3 in DNA: TGTGCCAGCAGCGAGAAGACAGCCTGCAATCAGCCCCAGCATTTT.

The chain joins TRBV5-1 to TRBJ1-4; TRBD1 agrees at 7 bases. The CDR3 loop spans 14 amino acids. Germline loops: CDR1 SGHRS, CDR2 YFSETQ. V was pared by 4 bases and J by 6 bases, with 6 bases of the junction left unmatched. CDR3 coding DNA: TGCGCCAGCAGCCTCGGGACAGAGCATGAAAAACTGTTTTTT. Protein sequence: CASSLGTEHEKLFF.

The sample holds a few counts of this clonotype. This chain connects TRBV6-1 to TRBJ2-1, with 10 bases aligning to TRBD2. The germline V gene encodes CDR1 MNHNS and CDR2 SASEGT. CDR3 length equals 14 residues. Trimming at V came to 8 bases and at J to 6 bases, leaving 7 bases not matched to a gene. CDR3 residues: CASRAGGPINEQFF. CDR3 in DNA: TGTGCCAGCCGAGCGGGAGGGCCCATCAATGAGCAGTTCTTC.

Many counts were recorded for this clonotype. The chain is built from TRBV11-2 and TRBJ1-5; unclear D gene. The V gene lost 1 base and the J gene lost 5 bases, with 9 bases spanning the gap. Germline CDR1 SGHAT, CDR2 FQNNGV. The CDR3 is 14 amino acids. CDR3 bases: TGTGCCAGCAGCTTAGGGACCGGCGATCAGCCCCAGCATTTT. The encoded protein is CASSLGTGDQPQHF. Based on the CDR3 plus reference TRBV11-2 and TRBJ1-5, the full variable domain is EAGVAQSPRYKIIEKRQSVAFWCNPISGHATLYWYQQILGQGPKLLIQFQNNGVVDDSQLPKDRFSAERLKGVDSTLKIQPAKLEDSAVYLCASSLGTGDQPQHFGDGTRLSIL.

This clonotype was seen more than once but under ten times. The chain recombines TRBV5-1 with TRBJ2-3; D remains ambiguous. Trimming cost V 6 bases and J 0 bases, with 5 bases left between them. The V gene's germline CDR1 is SGHRS and CDR2 YFSETQ. The CDR3 is 12 residues long. DNA for the CDR3: TGCGCCAGCAAAAGGAGCACAGATACGCAGTATTTT. This sequence encodes CASKRSTDTQYF.